These 14 T cell receptor beta chains were all obtained from the same sample, sequenced in a study of shared clonotypes between healthy human individuals. CD8 cells regarded as naive lacked CD45RO, were positively chosen for CCR7, and omitted terminally differentiated effector memory CD45RA+ cells. Assay used: immunoSEQ multiplex PCR; TCRdb lists only in-frame clones, some missing. This table has some 800,000 clones, around 93% appearing once. Sequenced: naive CD8+ T cells sorted from blood. The receptors stem from a man aged 25-45 years in good health.

The gene calls are TRBV30 and TRBJ1-3; D is unclear. Germline V gene lookup returns CDR1 GTSNPN and CDR2 SVGIG (reference sequence). The V end was cut by 0 bases, the J end by 3 bases, with 3 bases between. The CDR3 length is 12 residues. The CDR3 DNA reads TGTGCCTGGAGTGTGGTTGGAAACACCATATATTTT. Translating it yields CAWSVVGNTIYF.

The rearrangement links TRBV7-2 to TRBJ2-7, with D uncertain. Germline-derived CDR1 and CDR2 are SGHTA and FQGNSA. This CDR3 is built from 14 residues. V lost 3 bases and J lost 2, with 11 bases in between. This chain's CDR3 is CASSFPGSPYEQYF. Written as DNA, the CDR3 is TGTGCCAGCAGCTTTCCCGGCAGCCCCTACGAGCAGTACTTC.

The chain is built from TRBV7-8 and TRBJ2-1; TRBD1 matches at 9 bases. CDR1 and CDR2 from the germline V gene are SGHVS and FQNEAQ. Trimming at V came to 4 bases and at J to 3 bases, leaving 4 bases not matched to a gene. CDR3 length equals 15 residues. CDR3 nucleotide sequence: TGTGCCAGCAGCTCTCCGGGACAGGGCTACAATGAGCAGTTCTTC. It is translated as CASSSPGQGYNEQFF.

The chain carries TRBV5-1 and TRBJ2-7; D might be TRBD2 (5 bases). V lost 0 bases, J lost 3 bases, and 10 bases lay in between. CDR1 is SGHRS and CDR2 is YFSETQ in the germline V gene. There are 14 residues in the CDR3. The CDR3 spells CASSLVSGNYEQYF. CDR3 in DNA: TGCGCCAGCAGCTTGGTATCCGGGAACTACGAGCAGTACTTC. The full variable domain, with the rest looked up from reference TRBV5-1 and TRBJ2-7, is KAGVTQTPRYLIKTRGQQVTLSCSPISGHRSVSWYQQTPGQGLQFLFEYFSETQRNKGNFPGRFSGRQFSNSRSEMNVSTLELGDSALYLCASSLVSGNYEQYFGPGTRLTVT.

Of note for this clone: Other DNA sequences of this sample code for an identical CDR3. V is TRBV10-3 and J is TRBJ2-7; D unresolved. The CDR3 is made up of 12 amino acids. Per germline, CDR1 ENHRY and CDR2 SYGVKD. With 4 bases removed from V and 4 bases from J, the gap between germline ends came to 8 bases. CDR3 sequence: CAISGGQYEQYF. DNA of the CDR3: TGTGCCATCAGTGGAGGTCAATACGAGCAGTACTTC.

The V gene is TRBV6-5, the J gene TRBJ2-2, with D unresolved. This CDR3 has 13 residues. CDR1 MNHEY and CDR2 SVGAGI come from the germline V gene. V lost 7 bases to trimming and J lost 2 bases, with 8 bases between them. The CDR3 region has the DNA TGTGCCAGCACCCACGGCAACACCGGGGAGCTGTTTTTT. It is translated as CASTHGNTGELFF.

The chain joins TRBV29-1 to TRBJ2-1; 8 bases match TRBD1. J lost 7 bases, V lost 0 bases, and 5 bases had no gene match. Germline assignment: CDR1 SQVTM and CDR2 ANQGSEA. This CDR3 is built from 14 residues. The CDR3 DNA sequence: TGCAGCGTTGAAGACGACAGGGGTCGGAATGAGCAGTTCTTC. It translates to CSVEDDRGRNEQFF.

The chain combines TRBV5-6 with TRBJ1-5, with 11 bases identical to TRBD1. The CDR3 covers 15 residues. Germline V gene sequence: CDR1 SGHDT, CDR2 YYEEEE. V was clipped by 1 base and J by 7 bases; unmatched bases: 4. DNA for the CDR3: TGTGCCAGCAGCTTGAGGACAGGGGGCGGACAGCCCCAGCATTTT. This gives the protein CASSLRTGGGQPQHF.

V and J are TRBV27 and TRBJ1-1, with D perhaps TRBD1 (5 bases). From germline, CDR1 is MNHEY and CDR2 SMNVEV (reference sequence). The V and J ends lost 5 bases and 6 bases respectively, with 22 bases between them. This CDR3 is built from 16 residues. This chain's CDR3 is CASSPIPGYGHAEAFF. For the CDR3, the DNA is TGTGCCAGCAGTCCGATACCGGGATACGGACACGCTGAAGCTTTCTTT.

V gene TRBV7-9 combines with J gene TRBJ2-1; the match to TRBD2 covers 9 bases. The CDR3 length is 17 residues. CDR1 and CDR2 from the germline V gene are SEHNR and FQNEAQ (reference sequence). The V and J ends lost 4 bases and 7 bases, in that order; junction bases with no gene match: 14. The CDR3 loop is CASSSTRTSASLNEQFF. The CDR3 DNA is TGTGCCAGCAGCTCCACGCGGACTAGCGCGTCTTTGAATGAGCAGTTCTTC. Filled out from reference TRBV7-9 and TRBJ2-1, the complete variable domain reads DTGVSQNPRHKITKRGQNVTFRCDPISEHNRLYWYRQTLGQGPEFLTYFQNEAQLEKSRLLSDRFSAERPKGSFSTLEIQRTEQGDSAMYLCASSSTRTSASLNEQFFGPGTRLTVL.

CDR3 bases: TGCAGCGTTGGGGGCCGGCCTCACGAGCGGGAGCTTGACACCGGGGAGCTGTTTTTT. Translated: CSVGGRPHERELDTGELFF. This chain connects TRBV29-1 to TRBJ2-2; 8 bases fit TRBD2. The CDR3 totals 19 residues. In germline, CDR1 is SQVTM, CDR2 ANQGSEA. Trimming removed 4 bases from V and 3 bases from J; junction bases left unmatched: 19.

The chain has TRBV15 and TRBJ2-7, with 10 bases that match TRBD2. Germline loops: CDR1 LNHNV, CDR2 YYDKDF (reference sequence). Trimming cost V 1 base and J 4 bases; bases outside gene matches: 4. The CDR3 sequence is 15 residues long. The CDR3 here is CATSRGTSGIYEQYF. In nucleotides, the CDR3 is TGTGCCACCAGCAGAGGGACTAGCGGTATTTACGAGCAGTACTTC.

This clone showed up just a few times. The CDR3 DNA reads as TGTGCCAGCGGCAGGGACGAAATCTATGGCTACACCTTC. Protein product: CASGRDEIYGYTF. This chain links TRBV6-6 with TRBJ1-2; perhaps TRBD1 as D (5 bases). V lost 8 bases, J lost 4 bases, and 14 bases lay in between. The CDR3 contains 13 residues. Germline V lookup: CDR1 MNHNY, CDR2 SVGAGI (reference sequence).

V and J are TRBV7-7 and TRBJ2-6; perhaps TRBD1 as D (5 bases). There are 18 residues in the CDR3. V lost 4 bases and J 5 bases, leaving 21 bases between the germline ends. The germline CDR1 and CDR2 sequences are SSHAT and FNYEAQ (reference sequence). CDR3 sequence: CASSSRGMPQSRANVLTF. CDR3 in DNA: TGTGCCAGCAGCTCAAGGGGTATGCCACAAAGTCGGGCCAACGTCCTGACTTTC.